The rows below give T cell receptor beta chains drawn from one sample of a study of T cells in Graves' hyperthyroidism and ophthalmopathy. Each CDR3 protein is one row after TCRdb ran MiXCR on the multiplex PCR reads. Among approximately 610,000 distinct CDR3 sequences listed, about 15% were seen once. Sequenced: blood. These receptors came from a woman aged 35 to 49 with Graves' ophthalmopathy. Each CDR3 is given with its conserved first and last residue. Each record gives: V gene, J gene, D gene, clone size, CDR3 protein, CDR3 DNA. A D gene is named only where the DNA matches it firmly. Only part of the rows carry a size: once, few, many, or a class if the clone is expanded.

>TRBV30|TRBJ2-2|TRBD2|many
CAWSLAGGGELFF
TGTGCCTGGAGCCTAGCGGGAGGCGGGGAGCTGTTTTTT
>TRBV28|TRBJ2-5|TRBD2|.
CASSLRTSGAQETQYF
TGTGCCAGCAGTTTACGGACTAGTGGGGCCCAAGAGACCCAGTACTTC
>TRBV2|TRBJ2-1|.|many
CASTGTANNEQFF
TGTGCCAGCACCGGGACGGCAAACAATGAGCAGTTCTTC
>TRBV28|TRBJ2-2|.|many
CASTPGVAGELFF
TGTGCCAGCACTCCAGGGGTTGCCGGGGAGCTGTTTTTT
>TRBV6-5|TRBJ2-7|TRBD2|many
CASSSGGRLDEQYF
TGTGCCAGCAGTTCGGGGGGGCGCTTGGACGAGCAGTACTTC
>TRBV28|TRBJ2-7|.|.
CASSPDWITYEQYF
TGTGCCAGCAGTCCTGACTGGATTACCTACGAGCAGTACTTC
>TRBV27|TRBJ2-7|TRBD1|few
CASSLSGTGRTYEQYF
TGTGCCAGCAGTTTATCGGGGACAGGGAGGACCTACGAGCAGTACTTC
>TRBV20-1|TRBJ2-2|.|many
CSAKGQNTGELFF
TGCAGTGCCAAGGGACAGAACACCGGGGAGCTGTTTTTT
>TRBV6-8|TRBJ1-5|.|few
CASSLTQRSGQPQHF
TGTGCCAGCAGTCTAACGCAGCGCTCGGGTCAGCCCCAGCATTTT
>TRBV24-1|TRBJ2-7|TRBD1|.
CATSDSRQGFDEQYF
TGTGCCACCAGTGATTCCCGACAGGGCTTCGACGAGCAGTACTTC
>TRBV2|TRBJ2-2|TRBD1|few
CASGGQGIGELFF
TGTGCCAGCGGGGGACAGGGGATTGGGGAGCTGTTTTTT
>TRBV30|TRBJ1-1|.|many
CAWRTGNTEAFF
TGTGCCTGGAGAACAGGGAACACTGAAGCTTTCTTT
>TRBV20-1|TRBJ2-7|TRBD2|few
CSSSDLGLAEYEQYF
TGCAGCAGCTCAGATCTAGGACTAGCGGAATACGAGCAGTACTTC
>TRBV28|TRBJ2-2|.|many
CASSLIRFTTTNTGELFF
TGTGCCAGCAGTTTGATCAGGTTTACTACTACGAACACCGGGGAGCTGTTTTTT
>TRBV19|TRBJ2-7|.|many
CATGDRNLYEQYF
TGTGCCACCGGCGACAGGAATCTCTACGAGCAGTACTTC
>TRBV6-2/TRBV6-3|TRBJ1-5|.|many
CASRGTLSNQPQHF
TGTGCCAGCAGGGGGACTTTGAGCAATCAGCCCCAGCATTTT